Described below is a single T cell receptor beta chain sequence and its context. The data are from a study of control samples from healthy donors and cancer patients. This CDR3 contains 13 residues. Trimming removed 6 bases at V and 2 bases at J, with 11 bases between. Per germline, CDR1 SNHLY and CDR2 FYNNEI. The protocol was immunoSEQ multiplex PCR, while the TCRdb copy is restricted to in-frame clones and leaves out a portion. The sample has 150,000 to 200,000 clones; around 88% are singletons. The sequenced material came from blood. The chain joins TRBV2 to TRBJ2-7, with D possibly TRBD1 on 6 matching bases. This clonotype was sampled from a young woman in good health. CDR3 residues: CASSSGHTYEQYF. As DNA, the CDR3 is TGTGCCAGCAGCTCGGGACACACCTACGAGCAGTACTTC. Supplemented by reference TRBV2 and TRBJ2-7, the full variable domain reads EPEVTQTPSHQVTQMGQEVILRCVPISNHLYFYWYRQILGQKVEFLVSFYNNEISEKSEIFDDQFSVERPDGSNFTLKIRSTKLEDSAMYFCASSSGHTYEQYFGPGTRLTVT.